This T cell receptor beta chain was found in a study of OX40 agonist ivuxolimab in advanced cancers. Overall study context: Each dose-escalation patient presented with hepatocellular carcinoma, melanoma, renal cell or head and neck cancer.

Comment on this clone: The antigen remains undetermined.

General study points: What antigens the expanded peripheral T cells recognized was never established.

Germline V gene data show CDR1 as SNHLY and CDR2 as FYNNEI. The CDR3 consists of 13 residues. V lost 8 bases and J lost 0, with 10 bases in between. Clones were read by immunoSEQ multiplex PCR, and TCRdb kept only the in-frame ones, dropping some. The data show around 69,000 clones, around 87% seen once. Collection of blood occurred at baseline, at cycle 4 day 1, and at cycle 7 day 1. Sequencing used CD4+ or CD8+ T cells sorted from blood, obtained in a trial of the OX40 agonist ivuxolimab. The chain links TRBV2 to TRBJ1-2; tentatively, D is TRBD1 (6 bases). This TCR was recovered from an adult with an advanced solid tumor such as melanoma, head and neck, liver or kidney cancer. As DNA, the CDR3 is TGTGCCAGCCCGGACAGCACTAACTATGGCTACACCTTC. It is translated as CASPDSTNYGYTF.